These T cell receptor beta chains were read from a single sample in a study of regulatory T cells in long-lasting Graves disease. Each CDR3 protein gets one entry after TCRdb re-called the multiplex PCR reads with MiXCR. The table includes 200,000 to 300,000 distinct CDR3 sequences, roughly 21% detected once. This specimen consisted of peripheral blood mononuclear cells (PBMCs), obtained at new diagnosis, from a patient treated with antithyroid drugs. The receptors were sampled from a female donor with Graves disease. Both conserved end residues are part of each CDR3. A D gene is named only where the DNA matches it firmly. Clone size is not always given. Where it is, it says once, few, many or a class for expanded clones.

TRBJ2-3 | many | TRBD1 | TRBV4-3 | CASSLRTGQPTDTQYF | TGCGCCAGCAGCCTTCGGACAGGCCAACCCACAGATACGCAGTATTTT
TRBJ1-5 | many | NA | TRBV12-5 | CASGLVGQPQHF | TGTGCTAGTGGTTTGGTCGGGCAGCCCCAGCATTTT
TRBJ2-3 | many | TRBD1 | TRBV12-3/TRBV12-4 | CASSEGQTDTDTQYF | TGTGCCAGCAGTGAGGGACAGACAGACACAGATACGCAGTATTTT
TRBJ2-7 | NA | TRBD1 | TRBV6-5 | CASSSPGQGAPYEQYF | TGTGCCAGCAGTTCGCCGGGACAGGGGGCCCCCTACGAGCAGTACTTC
TRBJ2-1 | few | TRBD1 | TRBV4-1 | CASSPQTGRSGEQFF | TGCGCCAGCAGCCCGCAGACAGGGCGGTCTGGTGAGCAGTTCTTC
TRBJ1-1 | many | NA | TRBV3-1 | CASSGGGNTEAFF | TGTGCCAGCAGCGGGGGGGGGAACACTGAAGCTTTCTTT
TRBJ1-1 | many | NA | TRBV3-1 | CASSQAGDFEAFF | TGTGCCAGCAGCCAAGCAGGTGATTTTGAAGCTTTCTTT
TRBJ2-7 | many | NA | TRBV7-9 | CASSRGTAEIEQYF | TGTGCCAGCAGCCGCGGGACGGCAGAGATCGAGCAGTACTTC
TRBJ2-7 | few | TRBD2 | TRBV7-9 | CASSPLGGLAGGLEQYF | TGTGCCAGCAGCCCCCTCGGGGGGTTAGCGGGGGGGCTCGAGCAGTACTTC
TRBJ2-3 | NA | TRBD1 | TRBV7-6 | CASSGQGQGADTQYF | TGTGCCAGCAGCGGACAGGGACAGGGGGCAGACACGCAGTATTTT
TRBJ1-2 | many | TRBD1 | TRBV20-1 | CSAIDRVGGYTF | TGCAGTGCGATTGACAGGGTGGGTGGCTACACCTTC
TRBJ1-1 | many | NA | TRBV7-9 | CASSLTGTEGAFF | TGTGCCAGCAGCCTAACAGGAACTGAGGGAGCTTTCTTT
TRBJ2-1 | once | TRBD2 | TRBV30 | CAGGGFPEQFF | TGTGCCGGGGGGGGTTTCCCTGAGCAGTTCTTC
TRBJ1-2 | many | TRBD1 | TRBV5-5 | CASSSWTGSNYGYTF | TGTGCCAGCAGCTCGTGGACAGGGTCTAACTATGGCTACACCTTC
TRBJ2-1 | NA | NA | TRBV9 | CASSVGQYNEQFF | TGTGCCAGCAGCGTAGGACAATACAATGAGCAGTTCTTC
TRBJ2-7 | NA | NA | TRBV28 | CASSLEQPYEQYF | TGTGCCAGCAGTTTGGAACAGCCCTACGAGCAGTACTTC
TRBJ2-7 | many | TRBD1 | TRBV5-4 | CASSPGQGPPYEQYF | TGTGCCAGCAGCCCAGGACAGGGTCCGCCCTACGAGCAGTACTTC
TRBJ2-7 | many | TRBD1 | TRBV7-2 | CASSYKDRKPYEQYF | TGTGCCAGCAGCTACAAGGACAGGAAACCCTACGAGCAGTACTTC
TRBJ2-1 | many | TRBD2 | TRBV12-3/TRBV12-4 | CASSFVAGVYNEQFF | TGTGCCAGCAGTTTTGTAGCGGGGGTTTACAATGAGCAGTTCTTC
TRBJ1-1 | many | NA | TRBV6-2/TRBV6-3 | CASSEILQGTEAFF | TGTGCCAGCAGTGAAATCCTCCAGGGCACTGAAGCTTTCTTT
TRBJ1-2 | many | TRBD1 | TRBV12-3/TRBV12-4 | CASASRDSEREGYTF | TGTGCCAGCGCCTCGCGGGACAGCGAGAGGGAGGGCTACACCTTC
TRBJ1-2 | few | TRBD1 | TRBV18 | CASSRFNQGGAGYTF | TGTGCCAGCTCACGTTTCAATCAGGGGGGCGCGGGCTACACCTTC
TRBJ2-7 | many | TRBD1 | TRBV18 | CASSDAGTGGYEQYF | TGTGCCAGCTCCGACGCCGGGACAGGGGGCTACGAGCAGTACTTC
TRBJ1-1 | many | NA | TRBV12-3/TRBV12-4 | CASSLNSPVNTEAFF | TGTGCCAGCAGTTTGAATTCGCCTGTGAACACTGAAGCTTTCTTT
TRBJ2-3 | few | NA | TRBV19 | CASSIEARGTDTQYF | TGTGCCAGTAGTATCGAGGCCAGGGGAACAGATACGCAGTATTTT
TRBJ1-6 | NA | NA | TRBV7-9 | CASSLTGNNSPLHF | TGTGCCAGCAGCTTAACAGGGAATAATTCACCCCTCCACTTT
TRBJ2-3 | many | TRBD2 | TRBV11-2 | CASSLGVLAGVSTDTQYF | TGTGCCAGCAGCTTAGGTGTCCTAGCGGGGGTTAGCACAGATACGCAGTATTTT
TRBJ2-6 | many | NA | TRBV28 | CASRHTGLGANVLTF | TGTGCCAGCAGGCATACAGGTTTGGGGGCCAACGTCCTGACTTTC
TRBJ2-7 | NA | NA | TRBV4-1 | CASSLELTYEQYF | TGCGCCAGCAGCCTGGAACTTACCTACGAGCAGTACTTC
TRBJ2-7 | many | NA | TRBV18 | CASSSTATYEQYF | TGTGCCAGCTCGTCGACGGCTACCTACGAGCAGTACTTC
TRBJ2-7 | many | TRBD1 | TRBV27 | CASSPTGSPHEQYF | TGTGCCAGCAGTCCGACAGGGTCCCCCCACGAGCAGTACTTC
TRBJ2-3 | few | TRBD2 | TRBV9 | CASSDGRGTDTQYF | TGTGCCAGCAGTGACGGGAGGGGCACAGATACGCAGTATTTT
TRBJ1-1 | many | TRBD1 | TRBV5-1 | CASSPGQENTEAFF | TGCGCCAGCAGCCCGGGACAGGAGAACACTGAAGCTTTCTTT
TRBJ2-7 | many | NA | TRBV20-1 | CSAYRGTYEQYF | TGCAGTGCTTACCGGGGAACCTACGAGCAGTACTTC
TRBJ2-3 | many | NA | TRBV9 | CASSVDPSTDTQYF | TGTGCCAGCAGCGTAGATCCAAGCACAGATACGCAGTATTTT
TRBJ1-1 | many | TRBD1 | TRBV18 | CASSQYKQGTAEAFF | TGTGCCAGCTCACAATACAAACAGGGGACGGCTGAAGCTTTCTTT
TRBJ2-1 | many | TRBD2 | TRBV7-9 | CASSLVGGGVHEQFF | TGTGCCAGCAGCTTAGTCGGGGGAGGGGTACATGAGCAGTTCTTC
TRBJ1-6 | NA | NA | TRBV4-1 | CASSQQGMSSYNSPLHF | TGCGCCAGCAGCCAACAAGGGATGAGCTCCTATAATTCACCCCTCCACTTT
TRBJ2-7 | many | TRBD1 | TRBV28 | CASRGGGTGVREQYF | TGTGCCAGCAGGGGGGGAGGGACAGGGGTCCGCGAGCAGTACTTC
TRBJ2-7 | many | NA | TRBV10-2 | CASRDFYSYEQYF | TGCGCCAGCAGGGACTTCTATTCCTACGAGCAGTACTTC
TRBJ2-7 | many | TRBD2 | TRBV6-2/TRBV6-3 | CASRLAEAYEQYF | TGTGCCAGCAGGCTAGCGGAGGCCTACGAGCAGTACTTC
TRBJ1-5 | many | TRBD1 | TRBV6-5 | CASSSQDRGLSQPQHF | TGTGCCAGCAGTTCCCAGGACAGGGGGCTTTCTCAGCCCCAGCATTTT
TRBJ1-4 | many | TRBD1 | TRBV28 | CASSSPTGEDEKLFF | TGTGCCAGCAGTTCCCCGACAGGGGAGGATGAAAAACTGTTTTTT